These 9 T cell receptor beta chains came from one sample sequenced in a study of T cells in Graves' hyperthyroidism and ophthalmopathy. Amplified regions were TCR beta CDR3 sequences from RNA transcripts. When the TCR CDR3 underwent first-round RT-PCR, the HTBI primer set was used. MiXCR was run by TCRdb on the multiplex PCR reads, yielding one entry per CDR3 protein. The sample records 480,000 or so distinct CDR3 sequences, 13% to 15% being singletons. The sequenced material came from blood. These receptors all come from a woman aged 18-35 years with Graves' hyperthyroidism.

This clonotype was counted at least ten times. This chain uses TRBV30 with TRBJ1-1; D remains unclear. The germline V and J ends were trimmed by 0 bases and 4 bases, with 15 bases remaining between them. The CDR3 length is 15 residues. Germline values: CDR1 GTSNPN, CDR2 SVGIG (reference sequence). The CDR3 coding sequence is TGTGCCTGGAGTGTATTTGTGACCCGGCCCACTGAAGCTTTCTTT. It yields the protein CAWSVFVTRPTEAFF.

This clonotype was seen ten or more times. The chain has TRBV14 and TRBJ2-1; TRBD2 aligns across 8 bases. Germline assignment: CDR1 SGHDN and CDR2 FVKESK. V gave up 3 bases and J gave up 6 bases; unmatched junction bases: 16. The CDR3 has 18 residues. The CDR3, as DNA: TGTGCCAGCAGCCATGAAACTCCGGGACTAGGAGGTCTCAATGAGCAGTTCTTC. Protein: CASSHETPGLGGLNEQFF.

Only one count was recorded for this clonotype. The gene calls are TRBV9 and TRBJ2-7, with D perhaps TRBD2 (6 bases). Germline V gives CDR1 SGDLS, CDR2 YYNGEE. Deletions cut 7 bases from V and 2 bases from J, with 19 bases between. The CDR3 has 15 residues. This CDR3 reads CASGPGGVRPYEQYV. In nucleotides, the CDR3 is TGTGCCAGCGGGCCGGGCGGGGTTAGACCCTACGAGCAGTACGTC.

This clonotype was found many times. J is TRBJ1-4 and V is TRBV28, with 11 bases fitting TRBD1. The CDR3 extends over 15 amino acids. V gave up 6 bases and J gave up 7 bases; unmatched junction bases: 7. Germline V lookup: CDR1 MDHEN, CDR2 SYDVKM. The DNA of the CDR3 is TGTGCCAGCAGCAAACCGGGACAGGGGGGTGAAAAACTGTTTTTT. This codes for CASSKPGQGGEKLFF.

This clonotype was detected only a few times. The V and J genes are TRBV19 and TRBJ2-5; TRBD2 aligns across 7 bases. The CDR3 is 16 residues long. Germline CDR1 reads LNHDA; CDR2 reads SQIVND (reference sequence). Trimming cost V 3 bases and J 4 bases; bases outside gene matches: 11. The CDR3 sequence: CASSMLLGGSRETQYF. CDR3 DNA: TGTGCCAGTAGTATGTTGTTGGGGGGGTCAAGAGAGACCCAGTACTTC.

This clonotype was picked up many times. The CDR3: CASSLAGEGQETQYF. DNA of the CDR3: TGTGCCAGCAGCTTAGCGGGAGAGGGGCAAGAGACCCAGTACTTC. The chain is built from TRBV13 and TRBJ2-5; tentative D call: TRBD2 (6 bases). The V gene lost 1 base and the J gene lost 2 bases, with 11 bases spanning the gap. This CDR3 has 15 amino acids. Germline-derived CDR1 and CDR2 are PRHDT and FYEKMQ (reference sequence).

The V and J genes are TRBV27 and TRBJ2-1; 10 bases map to TRBD2. Losses at the gene ends were 4 bases for V and 5 bases for J; bases not matched to a gene: 20. This CDR3 has 20 amino acids. Germline V gene data show CDR1 as MNHEY and CDR2 as SMNVEV (reference sequence). The CDR3 coding sequence is TGTGCCAGCAGTTGGGGGACGGGACAGGTCCTAGCGGGAGTCCACAATGAGCAGTTCTTC. Its protein product is CASSWGTGQVLAGVHNEQFF.

This clonotype was seen many times. J is TRBJ2-1 and V is TRBV6-2 or TRBV6-3; perhaps TRBD1 as D (5 bases). V dropped 0 bases and J dropped 4 bases, with 13 bases sitting between them. CDR3 length equals 16 residues. Per germline, CDR1 MNHEY and CDR2 SVGEGT. The CDR3 DNA follows: TGTGCCAGCAGTTACTCGATGGACATCTTATACAATGAGCAGTTCTTC. Its protein product is CASSYSMDILYNEQFF.

This clonotype was counted at least ten times. The J gene is TRBJ2-7, the V gene TRBV5-6, with D hard to call. V was trimmed by 4 bases and J by 6 bases, leaving 14 bases between them. Germline lookup yields CDR1 SGHDT and CDR2 YYEEEE. The CDR3 has 13 amino acids. The CDR3 spells CASSRLVGSEQYV. CDR3 nucleotide sequence: TGTGCCAGCAGCAGGTTGGTAGGTTCCGAGCAGTACGTC.